The T cell receptor (beta chain) under discussion was sequenced for a study of blood T cell repertoires in COVID-19. In the study overall: T cells, B-cell-depleted T cells, or PBMCs supplied cDNA or gDNA.

A remark on this clone: This same CDR3 is encoded by further DNA sequences in the sample.

Authors' methods: Reference gene primer amplification yielded estimated nucleated cell counts. This table comes from immunoSEQ multiplex PCR, and its TCRdb copy is limited to in-frame clones, with some not included. That table furnishes V, J and clone size, whereas the DNA furnished D and trimming. The sample comprises over 75,000 clones, about 78% of which are singletons, and approximately 8.9% rests with the top ten. V shed 4 bases and J 1 base; nucleotides not matched to a gene: 2. From germline, CDR1 is SGHRS and CDR2 YFSETQ. CDR3 length: 14 amino acids. This receptor was identified in a man aged 45-60 years who had recovered from COVID-19. The sequenced material came from peripheral blood. The chain has TRBV5-1 and TRBJ1-1; 9 bases fit TRBD1. The CDR3 loop is CASSRGQGNTEAFF. The CDR3 bases are TGCGCCAGCAGCCGGGGACAGGGGAACACTGAAGCTTTCTTT. Supplemented by reference TRBV5-1 and TRBJ1-1, the full variable domain reads KAGVTQTPRYLIKTRGQQVTLSCSPISGHRSVSWYQQTPGQGLQFLFEYFSETQRNKGNFPGRFSGRQFSNSRSEMNVSTLELGDSALYLCASSRGQGNTEAFFGQGTRLTVV.